This T cell receptor beta chain was sequenced for a study of shared T cell receptors in the human thymus. Sequenced by immunoSEQ multiplex PCR; TCRdb stores in-frame clones only, minus some. This sample yields hundreds of thousands of clones, of which around 87% are seen a single time; under 0.01% belongs to the top ten. Germline CDR1 and CDR2: MDHEN and SYDVKM. V shed 2 bases and J shed 5 bases, with 12 bases lying between them. This CDR3 comprises 15 residues. These data were likewise used in another study, on human thymus T cells. That paper states: Donors consisted of healthy Finnish infants (having corrective surgery for congenital heart defects). Surgeons resected thymus tissue during corrective heart surgery. Thymic as well as blood repertoires seemed to favor certain V and J genes unevenly.

Material for sequencing was thymocytes. This chain uses TRBV28 with TRBJ2-2, with D possibly matching TRBD2 (6 bases). The sequence came from a boy younger than two with a congenital heart defect. CDR3 protein: CASSLRGLLTGELFF. CDR3 DNA sequence: TGTGCCAGCAGTTTACGCGGACTACTAACCGGGGAGCTGTTTTTT.